The clone carrying this TCR beta chain was observed many times. Template was genomic DNA; TCR beta CDR3 amplified in two multiplex PCR rounds. First-round PCR amplification was performed with primers specific to each TRBV and TRBJ gene. TCRdb independently ran MiXCR on the multiplex PCR reads; one entry per CDR3 protein. The sample comprises tens of thousands of distinct CDR3 sequences, around a third of which are singletons, and about an eighth rests with the top ten. Germline assignment: CDR1 SNHLY and CDR2 FYNNEI. The junction had 9 bases not matched to a gene; V was cut back by 5 bases and J by 11 bases. This CDR3 is 14 amino acids long. This sample was taken from a study of prognosis after radiotherapy for stage I lung cancer.

The chain carries TRBV2 and TRBJ1-6; 7 positions match TRBD1. This clonotype was obtained from a donor over 45 with non-small cell lung cancer. The starting material was PBMCs, obtained before or after stereotactic body radiation therapy (not recorded which). The CDR3 here is CASSKQGSVAPLHF. CDR3 bases: TGTGCCAGCAGTAAACAGGGGAGTGTGGCACCCCTCCACTTT.